Shown below are 25 T cell receptor beta chains from a single sample sequenced in a study of T-cell memory formation after mild COVID-19 (dated by TCRdb to about 2021). The library was obtained by 5' RACE. TCRdb lists the instrument as Illumina NovaSeq 6000. TCRdb cleaned the public reads at Q25 with fastp, built clones with MiXCR and kept in-frame beta chains. Rows with a matching CDR3 protein are joined into one entry that keeps the most common DNA and genes. This sample gives about 540,000 distinct CDR3 sequences in total; approximately 20% of them show up just once. The ten largest account for around 13% of the sample. Sequenced input: PBMCs or a T cell subset sorted from them (not recorded which). Every receptor here comes from an adult woman who had mild COVID-19 (a few samples of this study predate the infection). The sample titles of this study are shuffled in the database, so cell type and time point are left out; the donor was told from shared clones.

The V call is TRBV7-2, the J call TRBJ2-7; D perhaps matches TRBD1 (5 bases). Per germline, CDR1 SGHTA and CDR2 FQGNSA. CDR3 size: 14 residues. V was clipped by 5 bases and J by 4 bases, with 15 bases between them. CDR3 sequence: CASSAKGPAYEQYF. CDR3 nucleotides: TGTGCCAGCAGCGCAAAGGGGCCGGCATACGAGCAGTACTTC.

This clonotype was counted at least ten times. V is TRBV12-3 or TRBV12-4 and J is TRBJ2-3; D uncertain. The CDR3 runs 15 residues. V was trimmed by 5 bases and J by 0 bases, leaving 12 bases between them. The CDR3 here is CASSHRTSSTDTQYF. The CDR3 bases are TGTGCCAGCAGTCATAGGACGAGCAGCACAGATACGCAGTATTTT.

There are a few counts of this clonotype. The gene calls are TRBV29-1 and TRBJ1-2; D possibly corresponds to TRBD1 (6 bases). V gave up 7 bases and J gave up 4 bases, with 13 bases separating them. The CDR3 is 12 amino acids. Germline V gives CDR1 SQVTM, CDR2 ANQGSEA. CDR3 DNA sequence: TGCAGCGGGGGAGGGGGGAGCTATGGCTACACCTTC. Residues: CSGGGGSYGYTF.

The chain uses TRBV7-2 and TRBJ1-2; TRBD1 agrees at 9 bases. CDR3 length equals 16 residues. V dropped 2 bases and J dropped 8; count of bases not matched to a gene: 12. The germline gives CDR1 SGHTA, CDR2 FQGNSA. This CDR3 is CASSLRGTGSLVGYTF. CDR3 sequence (DNA): TGTGCCAGCAGCTTAAGGGGGACAGGGTCCCTCGTGGGCTACACCTTC.

The chain couples TRBV3-1 to TRBJ2-4, with D possibly being TRBD1 (6 bases). Trimming removed 4 bases from V and 4 bases from J, with 20 bases in between. CDR3 size: 17 residues. The germline V gene has CDR1 LGHDT and CDR2 YNNKEL (reference sequence). CDR3 bases: TGTGCCAGCAGCCCAGACCTTCTCCGGGACAAAAAAAACATTCAGTACTTC. The encoded protein is CASSPDLLRDKKNIQYF.

This clonotype showed up just a few times. This chain connects TRBV3-1 to TRBJ1-1, with 9 bases lining up with TRBD1. This CDR3 has 18 residues. V shed 0 bases and J 3 bases; nucleotides not matched to a gene: 11. CDR1 is LGHDT, CDR2 YNNKEL, per germline (reference sequence). In DNA form, the CDR3 reads TGTGCCAGCAGCCAAGATCCGGACAGGGGCGTTCGGGACACTGAAGCTTTCTTT. Translation gives CASSQDPDRGVRDTEAFF.

This clonotype appeared a few times. This chain connects TRBV7-6 to TRBJ2-2; maybe TRBD1 (5 bases). Germline loops: CDR1 SGHVS, CDR2 FNYEAQ. Trimming cost V 3 bases and J 5 bases, with 10 bases left between them. This CDR3 comprises 14 residues. CDR3 nucleotide sequence: TGTGCCAGCAGCTTGACAGCCATAACCGGGGAGCTGTTTTTT. As protein: CASSLTAITGELFF. Based on the CDR3 plus reference TRBV7-6 and TRBJ2-2, the full variable domain is GAGVSQSPRYKVTKRGQDVALRCDPISGHVSLYWYRQALGQGPEFLTYFNYEAQQDKSGLPNDRFSAERPEGSISTLTIQRTEQRDSAMYRCASSLTAITGELFFGEGSRLTVL.

This clonotype was seen more than once but under ten times. The gene calls are TRBV7-8 and TRBJ2-2; TRBD1 or TRBD2 may be the D gene (5 bases each). The germline V gene encodes CDR1 SGHVS and CDR2 FQNEAQ. V was trimmed by 6 bases and J by 6 bases, leaving 29 bases between them. The CDR3 covers 19 residues. The CDR3 sequence: CASSSFPRRGTSWAGELFF. CDR3 DNA sequence: TGTGCCAGCAGTTCTTTTCCGAGGCGAGGGACGTCGTGGGCCGGGGAGCTGTTTTTT.

This clonotype came up many times. The chain recombines TRBV4-1 with TRBJ2-7, with TRBD2 matching 7 bases. The CDR3 totals 15 residues. The ends lost 4 bases at V and 7 bases at J; junction bases unmatched: 13. Germline V lookup: CDR1 MGHRA, CDR2 YSYEKL. The CDR3 DNA is TGCGCCAGCAGCCTCTCAGCGGGGACCGGTAGGGAGCAGTACTTC. Amino acids: CASSLSAGTGREQYF.

The chain recombines TRBV9 with TRBJ1-1; D gene ambiguous. The germline gives CDR1 SGDLS, CDR2 YYNGEE. The CDR3 contains 15 residues. V was trimmed by 4 bases and J by 4 bases, leaving 17 bases between them. The CDR3 is CASSIESSLGTEAFF. The CDR3 region has the DNA TGTGCCAGCAGCATCGAATCCTCCCTGGGCACTGAAGCTTTCTTT.

CDR3: CASSQTSQGMNYEQYF. The DNA for the CDR3 is TGCGCCAGCAGCCAAACCTCTCAGGGGATGAACTACGAGCAGTACTTC. V and J are TRBV4-1 and TRBJ2-7; tentative D call: TRBD1 (6 bases). Trimming shortened V by 2 bases and J by 3 bases, and 17 bases separated the two germline ends. This CDR3 region has 16 residues. In germline, CDR1 is MGHRA, CDR2 YSYEKL.

The chain recombines TRBV11-3 with TRBJ2-3, with 10 bases lining up with TRBD2. The CDR3 loop spans 18 amino acids. The J segment lost 2 bases and the V segment lost 1 base, leaving 9 bases of the junction unmatched. Germline lookup yields CDR1 SGHNT and CDR2 YENEEA. CDR3 amino acids: CASSLGYEREGPTDTQYF. In DNA form, the CDR3 reads TGTGCCAGCAGCTTAGGCTACGAGCGGGAGGGCCCCACAGATACGCAGTATTTT.

The chain has TRBV3-1 and TRBJ2-7; no definite D call. The V and J ends lost 0 bases and 6 bases respectively, with 12 bases between them. Per the germline V gene, CDR1 is LGHDT and CDR2 is YNNKEL (reference sequence). The CDR3 length is 14 residues. CDR3 loop: CASSQETGRSEQYF. The DNA of the CDR3 is TGTGCCAGCAGCCAAGAAACGGGCCGGTCCGAGCAGTACTTC.

The chain employs TRBV12-3 or TRBV12-4 and TRBJ1-2, with D tentatively TRBD1 (6 bases). Trimming cost V 5 bases and J 5 bases, with 12 bases left between them. The CDR3 has 13 amino acids. CDR3 region: CASSRTVGYGYTF. CDR3 DNA: TGTGCCAGCAGTCGGACAGTGGGGTATGGCTACACCTTC.

This chain uses TRBV14 with TRBJ2-1; TRBD1 agrees at 8 bases. The ends lost 4 bases at V and 0 bases at J; junction bases unmatched: 2. The germline CDR1 and CDR2 sequences are SGHDN and FVKESK. This CDR3 is 15 amino acids long. The CDR3 is CASSRTGSSYNEQFF. CDR3 DNA: TGTGCCAGCAGCCGGACAGGGAGCTCCTACAATGAGCAGTTCTTC.

CDR3 sequence reads: CASRGLAGGTDTQYF. The CDR3 region has the DNA TGTGCCAGCAGAGGACTAGCGGGGGGCACAGATACGCAGTATTTT. The chain recombines TRBV7-2 with TRBJ2-3, with 13 bases that match TRBD2. V gave up 6 bases and J gave up 1 base; unmatched junction bases: 1. Looked up from germline, CDR1 is SGHTA and CDR2 is FQGNSA. CDR3 length: 15 residues.

This clonotype was seen a few times. V and J are TRBV5-1 and TRBJ1-2; TRBD1 might be the D (6 bases). The germline V gene encodes CDR1 SGHRS and CDR2 YFSETQ. The V and J ends lost 4 bases and 5 bases respectively, with 12 bases between them. The CDR3 totals 13 residues. The CDR3 sequence: CASSGDTKYGYTF. Here the CDR3 DNA reads TGCGCCAGCAGCGGGGACACCAAATATGGCTACACCTTC.

There are a few counts of this clonotype. The V gene is TRBV20-1, the J gene TRBJ2-7; D is unresolved. This CDR3 is 14 amino acids long. The V and J ends lost 5 bases and 2 bases respectively, with 16 bases between them. Germline V gene lookup returns CDR1 DFQATT and CDR2 SNEGSKA (reference sequence). DNA for the CDR3: TGCAGTGCTGAGCGATGGGATGAAGCCTACGAGCAGTACTTC. Translating it yields CSAERWDEAYEQYF.

This clonotype was seen a few times. The chain employs TRBV18 and TRBJ2-3; 14 positions match TRBD2. Germline V gene data show CDR1 as KGHSH and CDR2 as LQKENI. J was trimmed by 8 bases and V by 3 bases; bases with no gene match: 10. CDR3 length: 17 residues. The chain's CDR3 is CASSPGTSGRREGTQYF. Here the CDR3 DNA reads TGTGCCAGCTCACCCGGGACTAGCGGGAGAAGAGAGGGTACGCAGTATTTT. Together with reference TRBV18 and TRBJ2-3, the CDR3 gives the full variable domain: NAGVMQNPRHLVRRRGQEARLRCSPMKGHSHVYWYRQLPEEGLKFMVYLQKENIIDESGMPKERFSAEFPKEGPSILRIQQVVRGDSAAYFCASSPGTSGRREGTQYFGPGTRLTVL.

The chain recombines TRBV2 with TRBJ1-2, with D perhaps TRBD1 (5 bases). V was cut by 7 bases and J by 4 bases, with 13 bases left in between. CDR1 and CDR2 from the germline V gene are SNHLY and FYNNEI. There are 13 residues in the CDR3. The CDR3 protein is CASTPPGFYGYTF. In DNA, the CDR3 is TGTGCCAGCACCCCGCCAGGGTTCTATGGCTACACCTTC.

This clonotype was seen a handful of times. V is TRBV3-1 and J is TRBJ1-1; D call uncertain. Per the germline V gene, CDR1 is LGHDT and CDR2 is YNNKEL (reference sequence). V was clipped by 2 bases and J by 2 bases, with 15 bases between them. The CDR3 runs 16 residues. CDR3 DNA sequence: TGTGCCAGCAGCCAATACTCCATGCGATTAAACACTGAAGCTTTCTTT. It yields the protein CASSQYSMRLNTEAFF.

This clonotype was seen a handful of times. The CDR3 nucleotides are TGTGCCAGCAGCTTCAATCAAGGCTACACCTTC. Its protein is CASSFNQGYTF. The chain combines TRBV7-2 with TRBJ1-2; no firm D call. V lost 3 bases and J 8 bases, leaving 7 bases between the germline ends. The CDR3 sequence is 11 residues long. Germline V gives CDR1 SGHTA, CDR2 FQGNSA.

This clonotype was seen a few times. V gene TRBV7-9 combines with J gene TRBJ1-2; 7 bases map to TRBD1. The germline gives CDR1 SEHNR, CDR2 FQNEAQ (reference sequence). The length of the CDR3 is 15 residues. The V and J ends lost 5 bases and 0 bases, in that order; junction bases with no gene match: 6. CDR3 protein: CASSRTGTANYGYTF. The DNA of the CDR3 is TGTGCCAGCAGCCGAACCGGGACAGCTAACTATGGCTACACCTTC.

The V and J genes are TRBV6-2 or TRBV6-3 and TRBJ2-2, with TRBD2 matching over 7 bases. After removal of 6 bases from V and 6 bases from J, the junction contained 13 bases not matched to a gene. CDR1 and CDR2 from the germline V gene are MNHEY and SVGEGT. This CDR3 region has 16 residues. CDR3 sequence (DNA): TGTGCCAGCAGCCGCCTACGGGGGGTACAAGCCGGGGAGCTGTTTTTT. Amino acids: CASSRLRGVQAGELFF.

The chain combines TRBV27 with TRBJ2-6; weak D call: TRBD1 (6 bases). Trimming stripped 4 bases from V and 7 bases from J, with 20 bases between. This CDR3 has 17 amino acids. Germline V gene sequence: CDR1 MNHEY, CDR2 SMNVEV (reference sequence). CDR3 nucleotides: TGTGCCAGCAGTTCCCGCCCCGGTGTACAGGGAGCCAACGTCCTGACTTTC. Amino acid sequence: CASSSRPGVQGANVLTF.